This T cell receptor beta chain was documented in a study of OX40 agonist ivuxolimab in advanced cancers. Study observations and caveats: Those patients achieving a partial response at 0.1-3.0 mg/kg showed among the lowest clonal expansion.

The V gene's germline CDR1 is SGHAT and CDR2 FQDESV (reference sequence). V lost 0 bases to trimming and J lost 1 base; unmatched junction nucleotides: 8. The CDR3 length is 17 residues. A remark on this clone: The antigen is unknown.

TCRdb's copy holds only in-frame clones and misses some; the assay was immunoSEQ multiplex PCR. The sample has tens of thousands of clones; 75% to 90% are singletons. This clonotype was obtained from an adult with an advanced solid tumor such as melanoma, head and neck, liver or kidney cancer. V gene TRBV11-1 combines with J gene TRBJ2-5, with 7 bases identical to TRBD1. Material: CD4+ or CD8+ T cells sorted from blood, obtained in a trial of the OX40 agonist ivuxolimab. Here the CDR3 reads CASSLARQGELQETQYF. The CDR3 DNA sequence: TGTGCCAGCAGCTTAGCAAGACAGGGAGAACTCCAAGAGACCCAGTACTTC.